These T cell receptor beta chains were read from a single sample in a study of CD8 T cells in ankylosing spondylitis. TCRdb redid the calling of the 5' RACE reads with MiXCR, one entry per CDR3 protein. This table has roughly 91,000 distinct CDR3 sequences, about 7.7% appearing once. Material: blood, either unsorted or a sorted T cell fraction (not recorded which). These receptors all stem from a male donor with ankylosing spondylitis or in good health (not recorded which). The CDR3 runs from the conserved cysteine through the conserved F or W. Each record gives: D gene, J gene, clone size, V gene, CDR3 protein, CDR3 DNA. A D gene is named only where the DNA matches it firmly. Some rows have no size entry. The others give once, few or many, or a class for an expanded clone.

TRBD1 TRBJ1-4 many TRBV20-1 CSAAGTGGKNEKLFF TGCAGTGCTGCCGGGACAGGGGGAAAAAATGAAAAACTGTTTTTT
NA TRBJ1-2 many TRBV5-1 CASSLDGVNYGYTF TGCGCCAGCAGCTTGGACGGCGTCAACTATGGCTACACCTTC
NA TRBJ2-7 many TRBV14 CASSQGSQGLFYEQYF TGTGCCAGCAGCCAAGGGAGTCAGGGGCTTTTCTACGAGCAGTACTTC
NA TRBJ2-3 many TRBV7-9 CASTPLADTQYF TGTGCCAGCACCCCCCTCGCAGATACGCAGTATTTT
NA TRBJ2-5 many TRBV25-1 CASSETETLETQYF TGTGCCAGCAGTGAAACCGAGACGTTGGAGACCCAGTACTTC
NA TRBJ1-2 many TRBV7-2 CASSPGTVPYGYTF TGTGCCAGCAGCCCGGGGACGGTTCCTTATGGCTACACCTTC
TRBD1 TRBJ1-4 many TRBV4-3 CASSQAYQGAANEKLFF TGCGCCAGCAGCCAAGCGTATCAGGGGGCGGCTAATGAAAAACTGTTTTTT
NA TRBJ2-2 many TRBV7-9 CASSFEVTGELFF TGTGCCAGCAGCTTCGAGGTCACCGGGGAGCTGTTTTTT
NA TRBJ2-7 many TRBV5-1 CASSGLGRNEQYF TGCGCCAGCAGCGGGTTGGGACGGAACGAGCAGTACTTC
NA TRBJ2-1 many TRBV7-2 CASSSGPVSSYNEQFF TGTGCCAGCAGCTCAGGGCCAGTCTCCTCCTACAATGAGCAGTTCTTC
NA TRBJ2-7 many TRBV14 CASSHSSVQYF TGTGCCAGCAGCCATTCCTCCGTGCAGTACTTC
NA TRBJ2-5 many TRBV4-3 CASSQGHFGETQYF TGCGCCAGCAGCCAAGGCCATTTCGGAGAGACCCAGTACTTC
NA TRBJ1-4 many TRBV6-1 CATDRRGEKLFF TGTGCCACCGACCGACGCGGTGAAAAACTGTTTTTT
NA TRBJ2-1 NA TRBV29-1 CSVLSGNFNNAQFF TGCAGCGTTCTCTCAGGGAATTTTAATAATGCGCAGTTCTTC
NA TRBJ1-1 many TRBV20-1 CSAPEQGFSTEAFF TGCAGTGCCCCAGAACAGGGCTTTAGCACTGAAGCTTTCTTT
TRBD1 TRBJ1-5 many TRBV4-2 CASSHTGGDRSNQPQHF TGTGCCAGCAGCCATACGGGTGGGGACAGAAGCAATCAGCCCCAGCATTTT
NA TRBJ2-6 NA TRBV29-1 CSVGASLSGANVLTF TGCAGCGTTGGGGCTAGCCTCTCTGGGGCCAACGTCCTGACTTTC
TRBD1 TRBJ2-7 many TRBV30 CAWGQGPYEQYF TGTGCCTGGGGACAGGGGCCCTACGAGCAGTACTTC
NA TRBJ2-2 many TRBV2 CASSVPSANTGELFF TGTGCCAGCAGTGTCCCTAGCGCGAACACCGGGGAGCTGTTTTTT
NA TRBJ1-2 many TRBV7-8 CASSLVKSYGYTF TGTGCCAGCAGCTTAGTAAAATCCTATGGCTACACCTTC
NA TRBJ2-5 many TRBV4-2 CASSQDGAQDGETQYF TGTGCCAGCAGCCAAGATGGGGCTCAGGACGGGGAGACCCAGTACTTC
NA TRBJ2-3 many TRBV29-1 CSFRDHYTDTQYF TGCAGCTTTCGCGACCACTACACAGATACGCAGTATTTT
TRBD2 TRBJ2-1 many TRBV2 CASRASGGYNEQFF TGTGCCAGCAGGGCTAGCGGGGGTTACAATGAGCAGTTCTTC
TRBD1 TRBJ1-5 many TRBV7-2 CASSLDRGQPQHF TGTGCCAGCAGCTTAGACAGGGGGCAGCCCCAGCATTTT
NA TRBJ2-7 NA TRBV11-1 CASSSSPGHKKRLSSYEQYF TGTGCCAGCAGCTCCAGCCCGGGACACAAAAAAAGACTCTCCTCCTACGAGCAGTACTTC
NA TRBJ2-1 NA TRBV7-9 CASSRIHNEQFF TGTGCCAGCAGCCGTATCCACAATGAGCAGTTCTTC
NA TRBJ2-3 many TRBV4-2 CASSQEGPNTDTQYF TGTGCCAGCAGCCAAGAAGGACCGAACACAGATACGCAGTATTTT
TRBD2 TRBJ2-1 few TRBV7-2 CASSRAGGGQFF TGTGCCAGCAGCCGAGCGGGGGGTGGGCAGTTCTTC
TRBD2 TRBJ2-2 many TRBV4-2 CASSQETLAGVRTGELFF TGTGCCAGCAGCCAAGAAACCCTAGCGGGAGTTAGGACCGGGGAGCTGTTTTTT
NA TRBJ2-1 many TRBV5-6 CATLLMGDTFNEQFF TGTGCCACCTTATTGATGGGGGACACCTTCAATGAGCAGTTCTTC
NA TRBJ2-1 few TRBV6-5 CASRRLAQQFF TGTGCCAGCCGCCGGCTAGCCCAGCAGTTCTTC
TRBD2 TRBJ2-3 many TRBV5-1 CASSRTSGRDQYF TGCGCCAGCAGCCGGACTAGCGGGAGGGATCAGTATTTT
NA TRBJ2-2 many TRBV6-2/TRBV6-3 CASSYGAGELFF TGTGCCAGCAGTTACGGAGCCGGGGAGCTGTTTTTT
NA TRBJ2-3 many TRBV20-1 CSARDPGGTDTQYF TGCAGTGCTCGAGATCCCGGGGGAACAGATACGCAGTATTTT
NA TRBJ2-5 many TRBV7-2 CASSKEEWGQETQYF TGTGCCAGCAGCAAAGAGGAGTGGGGCCAAGAGACCCAGTACTTC
TRBD2 TRBJ2-7 many TRBV5-1 CASSLSGTNSYEQYF TGCGCCAGCAGCCTTAGCGGGACGAACTCCTACGAGCAGTACTTC
NA TRBJ2-1 few TRBV19 CASSIIGPYNEQFF TGTGCCAGTAGTATTATCGGACCCTACAATGAGCAGTTCTTC
NA TRBJ1-6 many TRBV20-1 CSAQTGLTTDNSPLHF TGCAGTGCTCAAACCGGGCTAACAACCGATAATTCACCCCTCCACTTT
NA TRBJ1-1 NA TRBV29-1 CSVNPQGKGVEAFF TGCAGCGTTAATCCACAGGGAAAGGGGGTGGAAGCTTTCTTT
TRBD1 TRBJ1-5 many TRBV12-3/TRBV12-4 CASNPGGSNQPQHF TGTGCCAGCAATCCAGGGGGCAGCAATCAGCCCCAGCATTTT
TRBD2 TRBJ2-3 NA TRBV7-2 CASSLASPAGGGGTQYF TGTGCCAGCAGCTTAGCGAGCCCAGCGGGGGGAGGGGGTACGCAGTATTTT
NA TRBJ1-5 few TRBV7-2 CASSPTWDQPQHF TGTGCCAGCAGCCCGACATGGGATCAGCCCCAGCATTTT
NA TRBJ2-1 NA TRBV24-1 CAPGRGTLNEQFF TGTGCCCCTGGCCGGGGCACTTTGAATGAGCAGTTCTTC
NA TRBJ1-1 NA TRBV7-2 CASSLEGGRSEAFF TGTGCCAGCAGCTTAGAGGGGGGAAGATCTGAAGCTTTCTTT
NA TRBJ2-7 many TRBV18 CASSRDRTENYEQYF TGTGCCAGCTCACGCGACAGGACAGAAAACTACGAGCAGTACTTC
NA TRBJ2-1 NA TRBV15 CATSSFGNYNEQFF TGTGCCACCAGCAGTTTCGGGAACTACAATGAGCAGTTCTTC
NA TRBJ2-7 many TRBV6-2/TRBV6-3 CASSQEPGYEQYF TGTGCCAGCAGCCAGGAACCAGGCTACGAGCAGTACTTC
NA TRBJ2-5 many TRBV7-2 CASSLSGEQETQYF TGTGCCAGCAGCTTGTCGGGAGAACAAGAGACCCAGTACTTC
TRBD1 TRBJ1-2 many TRBV4-2 CASSQIGQGANYGYTF TGTGCCAGCAGCCAAATAGGACAGGGCGCGAACTATGGCTACACCTTC
NA TRBJ2-7 NA TRBV7-9 CASSRPGSQGSYEQYF TGTGCCAGCAGCAGACCCGGGTCTCAGGGGTCCTACGAGCAGTACTTC
TRBD1 TRBJ1-5 many TRBV6-2/TRBV6-3 CASTKTGGNQPQHF TGTGCCAGCACCAAGACAGGGGGCAATCAGCCCCAGCATTTT
NA TRBJ2-6 many TRBV11-2 CASSLDMRSGANVLTF TGTGCCAGCAGCTTAGATATGAGGTCTGGGGCCAACGTCCTGACTTTC
NA TRBJ2-2 many TRBV27 CASSLVATGELFF TGTGCCAGCAGTTTAGTAGCGACCGGGGAGCTGTTTTTT
NA TRBJ1-1 many TRBV20-1 CSASPDRNTEAFF TGCAGTGCTTCCCCAGACAGGAACACTGAAGCTTTCTTT
NA TRBJ2-1 once TRBV7-8 CASSLMDKYNEQFF TGTGCCAGCAGCTTAATGGACAAATACAATGAGCAGTTCTTC
NA TRBJ2-2 few TRBV30 CAWSGGGPGELFF TGTGCCTGGAGTGGGGGGGGGCCCGGGGAGCTGTTTTTT
NA TRBJ1-5 NA TRBV9 CASSVGVGNQPQHF TGTGCCAGCAGCGTAGGAGTAGGCAATCAGCCCCAGCATTTT
TRBD2 TRBJ2-3 many TRBV4-2 CASSQDPWTSGSTDTQYF TGTGCCAGCAGCCAAGATCCCTGGACTAGCGGTAGCACAGATACGCAGTATTTT
NA TRBJ1-2 many TRBV4-3 CASSQDTGHPSNYGYTF TGCGCCAGCAGCCAAGACACGGGACACCCGAGCAACTATGGCTACACCTTC